Listed here are 6 T cell receptor beta chains from one sample, sequenced in a study of cytomegalovirus exposure and HLA in healthy donors. The PCR made use of 60 Vbeta and 13 Jbeta primers. Sequencing used immunoSEQ multiplex PCR; TCRdb keeps in-frame clones, though not all of them. This table has 100,000 or so clones, 84% appearing once. Input material: PBMCs. The receptors were gathered from a woman younger than 35 in good health and CMV-seronegative.

Details on this clone: Other nucleotide sequences in the sample specify the same CDR3. The chain links TRBV28 to TRBJ1-5; 7 nucleotides align to TRBD1. The junction had 5 bases not matched to a gene; V was cut back by 5 bases and J by 1 base. This CDR3 has 15 amino acids. Germline V gene lookup returns CDR1 MDHEN and CDR2 SYDVKM. The CDR3 DNA reads as TGTGCCAGCAGTAGGCAGGGACAGAGCAATCAGCCCCAGCATTTT. Residues: CASSRQGQSNQPQHF.

This clone has only one observation. The chain carries TRBV7-2 and TRBJ1-5; the D is unclear. Between the trimmed V and J ends, which lost 2 bases and 2 bases, there was a span of 13 bases. Germline loops: CDR1 SGHTA, CDR2 FQGNSA. This CDR3 comprises 16 residues. For the CDR3, the DNA is TGTGCCAGCAGCTTACGATCGGGTGGAGGCAATCAGCCCCAGCATTTT. Encoded protein: CASSLRSGGGNQPQHF. The variable domain in full, completed from reference TRBV7-2 and TRBJ1-5, reads GAGVSQSPSNKVTEKGKDVELRCDPISGHTALYWYRQSLGQGLEFLIYFQGNSAPDKSGLPSDRFSAERTGGSVSTLTIQRTQQEDSAVYLCASSLRSGGGNQPQHFGDGTRLSIL.

This clone was observed once. The J gene is TRBJ1-2, the V gene TRBV11-2, with 8 bases fitting TRBD1. The trim removed 0 bases at V and 7 bases at J, leaving 4 bases unmatched. The CDR3 totals 14 residues. Germline V lookup: CDR1 SGHAT, CDR2 FQNNGV. The CDR3, as DNA: TGTGCCAGCAGCTTAGACCAGGGGGCCAGTGGCTACACCTTC. Translating gives CASSLDQGASGYTF.

The gene calls are TRBV7-9 and TRBJ2-3; 10 bases agree with TRBD1. Germline values: CDR1 SEHNR, CDR2 FQNEAQ (reference sequence). The length of the CDR3 is 14 residues. V lost 5 bases, J lost 5 bases, and 4 bases stayed unmatched. For the CDR3, the DNA is TGTGCCAGCAGCCGACAGGGGGCGATAGATACGCAGTATTTT. Encoded protein: CASSRQGAIDTQYF.

The genes are TRBV13 and TRBJ2-3; TRBD2 agrees at 7 bases. Germline trimming cut 5 bases from V and 2 bases from J; bases unmatched to any gene: 7. CDR3 length: 15 amino acids. The germline V gene encodes CDR1 PRHDT and CDR2 FYEKMQ (reference sequence). CDR3: CASSGGVLSTDTQYF. The CDR3 DNA reads as TGTGCCAGCAGCGGGGGGGTCCTTTCCACAGATACGCAGTATTTT.

The chain employs TRBV2 and TRBJ2-1; no reliable D call. Germline CDR1 and CDR2: SNHLY and FYNNEI. This CDR3 is 15 amino acids long. The V end was cut by 1 base, the J end by 3 bases, with 10 bases between. The CDR3 loop is CASSEVVSSYNEQFF. CDR3 DNA sequence: TGTGCCAGCAGTGAAGTAGTCTCGAGCTACAATGAGCAGTTCTTC.